This TCR beta chain was sequenced for a study of T cell repertoires in cytomegalovirus infection (dated 2019 in TCRdb). Study-level background: The peptide stimulations were aimed at well-studied HLA-B-restricted epitopes as well as recently identified HLA-C-restricted CMV epitopes, whose presentation resists viral immunomodulation. Because public TCR beta signatures pointed to carriage of CMV infection together with the matching HLA type, the HLA type of each donor mattered for the analysis.

As concerns this clonotype: No antigen is known for it. Qualities for individual bases were not recorded, and no much larger clone is one base off.

The sample's treatment or condition label, decoded: in vitro stimulation with specific CMV peptide epitopes to enrich CMV-specific T cells. Summary of the overall study and its limitations: In both this cohort and an independent roughly 350-donor cohort, the cumulative frequency of public TCR beta family members distinguished carriers of CMV infection plus the relevant HLA type. The ex vivo response was dominated by HLA-C-restricted CMV-specific TCR beta clonotypes, and the single most frequent clonotype in two of eight donors was supplied by these HLA-C-restricted clonotypes.

Inclusive of the bounding cysteine and phenylalanine, the CDR3 is 16 residues long. Just the 48-base CDR3 DNA is kept, in frame starting at base 1. Taken from the germline V gene, the CDR1 and CDR2 loops are MNHEY and SVGEGT. V is reduced by 2 bases and J by 0 bases, leaving a spacing of 13 bases between them. Sequenced using an Illumina HiSeq 1500. TCRdb's own reprocessing of the public reads used fastp at Q25 and MiXCR and kept productive beta chains. CDR3 protein sequences are deduplicated, and each keeps its most common genes and DNA. This sample holds under 150,000 distinct CDR3 sequences; 30% to 35% were observed only once. The ten largest clones represent roughly two fifths of the sample.

The sample consisted of CD8+ T cells from cultured PBMCs, taken from culture after CMV antigen stimulation. This TCR was recovered from a human donor in good health (CMV status not recorded). Some clones in this sample may be carry-over from other donors' samples. Recombination joined TRBV6-2 or TRBV6-3 with TRBJ1-2, with the D gene not confidently named. The nucleotide sequence reads as follows: TGTGCCAGCAGTTACAGAGGACTGAAAGCTAACTATGGCTACACCTTC. Translation gives CASSYRGLKANYGYTF.